This T cell receptor (beta chain) emerged from a study of human T cells and chemical hapten exposure. TCRdb re-called the RACE reads with MiXCR, one entry per CDR3 protein. Of roughly 90,000 distinct CDR3 sequences in the sample, 9.6% were seen once. There are many counts of this clonotype. J lost 1 base, V lost 6 bases, and 5 bases had no gene match. The CDR3 covers 14 residues. Germline values: CDR1 SQVTM, CDR2 ANQGSEA. Time point of the sample: pre-sensitization, week 0. Treatment: therapeutic diphenylcyclopropenone sensitization with weekly scalp DPC. The sequencing used whole blood, collected in connection with sensitization to the hapten diphenylcyclopropenone (DPC). The V call is TRBV29-1, the J call TRBJ2-2; 7 nucleotides agree with TRBD2. The origin of this receptor is a woman aged 40 to 55 with alopecia areata. Some clones in this sample may be carry-over from other donors' samples. For the CDR3, the DNA is TGCAGCGTAGGAGGCGGGGGGAACACCGGGGAGCTGTTTTTT. Encoded protein: CSVGGGGNTGELFF.